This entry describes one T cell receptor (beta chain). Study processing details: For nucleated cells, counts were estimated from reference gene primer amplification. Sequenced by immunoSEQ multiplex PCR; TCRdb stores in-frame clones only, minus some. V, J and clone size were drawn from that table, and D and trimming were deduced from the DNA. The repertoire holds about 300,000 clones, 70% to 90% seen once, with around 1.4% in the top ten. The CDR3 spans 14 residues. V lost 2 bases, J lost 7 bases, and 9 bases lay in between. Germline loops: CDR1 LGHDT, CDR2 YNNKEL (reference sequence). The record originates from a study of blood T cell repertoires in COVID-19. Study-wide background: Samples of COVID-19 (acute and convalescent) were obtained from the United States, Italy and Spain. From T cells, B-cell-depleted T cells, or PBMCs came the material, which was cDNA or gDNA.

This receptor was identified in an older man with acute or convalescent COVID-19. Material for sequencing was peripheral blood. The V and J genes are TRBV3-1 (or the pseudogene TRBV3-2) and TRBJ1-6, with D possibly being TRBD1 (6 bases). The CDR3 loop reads CASSQMDSNSPLHF. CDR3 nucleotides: TGTGCCAGCAGCCAAATGGACAGCAATTCACCCCTCCACTTT.